What follows describes a single TCR beta chain. The antigen it recognizes is unknown. HCMV-specific IgG was detected in serum with a commercial ELISA kit to determine HCMV serostatus. Peripheral blood mononuclear cells were isolated from blood by Ficoll density gradient centrifugation. The germline V gene yields KGHDR for CDR1 and SFDVKD for CDR2. The CDR3 measures 17 amino acids from cysteine to phenylalanine. DNA is not recorded here. The data were produced on an Illumina HiSeq 2000. TCR beta cDNA libraries were made by 5'RACE template switching that added a universal primer site and unique molecular identifiers. Synthesis of cDNA was primed from the TCR beta constant segment and was followed by two consecutive PCR amplification steps. Per the source publication's procedure: MIGEC was used to demultiplex reads and group the reads by UMI, and MiTCR was used to assemble and quantify clonotypes. Only TCR cDNA sequences supported by at least two reads were kept to exclude erroneous sequences. The tcR package was used for downstream repertoire analysis, and clonotypes were matched between fractions using CDR3 nucleotide sequence together with V segment. VDJmatch was used to annotate antigen specificity against VDJdb, with one amino acid substitution in CDR3 permitted. Based on TCRdb reprocessing of the reads, there is one entry per CDR3 protein sequence, and DNA is missing. For this entry, the V and J calls and clone size follow TCRdb and not the study's own pipeline. In this sample's table one finds about 150,000 distinct CDR3 sequences. Clones ranked in the top ten supply about 39% of the sample.

The source of the sample is a study of T cells expressing NK-cell markers (dated by TCRdb to about 2020). The study in broad terms: Three sorted T-cell subsets (CD3+CD56+NKG2C+, CD3+CD56+NKG2C- and CD3+CD56-NKG2C+) from under 10 donors had their TCR beta-chain repertoires profiled. Of the eight sequenced donors, seven were found to be HCMV-seropositive and one was found to be HCMV-seronegative. Randomly selected healthy volunteers, three men and five women, were used as the eight sequenced donors. The libraries were sequenced on Illumina HiSeq 2000/2500, MiSeq or NextSeq, producing 2 x 150 bp reads.

Study-wide findings and limitations: In over 5 donors, the dominant CD3+CD56+NKG2C+ clonotypes were among the top 10 CD8+ clonotypes and accounted for about 1.0-7.5% of CD8+ T cells. Those dominant clonotypes were again the most abundant among CD3+CD56-NKG2C+ cells in a handful of donors, at about 28.3-60.1%. Whether the expanded NKG2C-expressing T cell clones were specific for HCMV antigens remained unclear.

Sequencing used blood T cells: a sorted CD56 or NKG2C T cell subset, CD4+ or CD8+ T cells, or bulk PBMC T cells (not recorded which). This receptor was identified in a woman in her forties or fifties in good health. Donor details come from another sample of the same person, matched by shared clones. The chain links TRBV24-1 with TRBJ2-1; TCRdb names TRBD2, which stays unverified in the absence of DNA. The CDR3 protein is CATSERLASRGYNEQFF.